These T cell receptor beta chains were read from a single sample in a study of T cells in Graves' hyperthyroidism and ophthalmopathy. Each CDR3 protein is one row after TCRdb ran MiXCR on the multiplex PCR reads. This table holds about 740,000 distinct CDR3 sequences, approximately 15% found once. Material: blood. The receptors were gathered from a woman aged 18-29 years with Graves' hyperthyroidism. Each CDR3 is given with its conserved first and last residue. A D gene is named only where the DNA matches it firmly. The size of a clone is reported for some rows only, either as once, few or many, or as a class for expanded clones.

few	TRBD1	TRBV20-1	TRBJ1-4	CSAEPPTGTNEKLFF	TGCAGTGCCGAACCTCCGACAGGGACTAATGAAAAACTGTTTTTT
many	TRBD1	TRBV20-1	TRBJ2-7	CSAVRTGTYEQYF	TGCAGTGCGGTCAGGACAGGGACCTACGAGCAGTACTTC
many	NA	TRBV4-3	TRBJ2-7	CASSQGLGDEQYF	TGCGCCAGCAGCCAAGGTTTAGGGGACGAGCAGTACTTC
NA	NA	TRBV20-1	TRBJ1-5	CSAGDGNQPQHF	TGCAGTGCAGGGGACGGGAATCAGCCCCAGCATTTT
NA	TRBD2	TRBV6-1	TRBJ2-1	CASSQILAGGGGEQFF	TGTGCCAGCAGTCAAATACTAGCGGGAGGTGGCGGTGAGCAGTTCTTC
many	NA	TRBV6-1	TRBJ1-5	CASTPVGNQPQHF	TGTGCCAGCACCCCCGTCGGGAATCAGCCCCAGCATTTT
many	NA	TRBV20-1	TRBJ2-1	CSAEQGLNDEQFF	TGCAGTGCCGAACAGGGTTTGAACGATGAGCAGTTCTTC
NA	NA	TRBV30	TRBJ1-6	CAWSAPGQYNSPLHF	TGTGCCTGGAGTGCCCCCGGACAGTATAATTCACCCCTCCACTTT
NA	NA	TRBV5-1	TRBJ2-2	CASSLWVGISATGELFF	TGCGCCAGCAGCTTGTGGGTCGGGATTTCCGCCACCGGGGAGCTGTTTTTT
few	TRBD2	TRBV5-5	TRBJ2-1	CASSLVAGSGGPYNEQFF	TGTGCCAGCAGCTTGGTTGCGGGTAGCGGGGGACCTTACAATGAGCAGTTCTTC
many	NA	TRBV2	TRBJ1-1	CASSVEGFDTEAFF	TGTGCCAGCAGCGTAGAGGGGTTCGACACTGAAGCTTTCTTT
NA	TRBD1	TRBV10-3	TRBJ1-5	CAICQPQGVGNQPQHF	TGTGCCATCTGCCAGCCGCAGGGGGTAGGCAATCAGCCCCAGCATTTT
many	TRBD1	TRBV9	TRBJ2-2	CASSVGPGQGNTGELFF	TGTGCCAGCAGCGTAGGACCGGGACAGGGGAACACCGGGGAGCTGTTTTTT
NA	NA	TRBV7-2	TRBJ2-7	CASSSGPGSTYEQYF	TGTGCCAGCAGCTCGGGGCCAGGGTCCACCTACGAGCAGTACTTC
many	TRBD1	TRBV2	TRBJ2-7	CASSDLRTGNYEQYF	TGTGCCAGCAGTGACCTGAGGACAGGGAACTACGAGCAGTACTTC
NA	NA	TRBV15	TRBJ2-1	CATSTTSPWGNEQFF	TGTGCCACCAGCACCACTAGCCCTTGGGGGAATGAGCAGTTCTTC
NA	NA	TRBV5-6	TRBJ2-7	CASSLDEGLYEQYF	TGTGCCAGCAGCTTGGATGAGGGCTTATACGAGCAGTACTTC
many	TRBD2	TRBV7-9	TRBJ2-1	CASRKTGGGDNEQFF	TGTGCCAGCAGAAAGACGGGAGGAGGGGACAATGAGCAGTTCTTC
many	TRBD2	TRBV30	TRBJ2-5	CAWSIWRENRETQYF	TGTGCCTGGAGTATCTGGCGGGAGAATCGAGAGACCCAGTACTTC
NA	TRBD1	TRBV30	TRBJ2-1	CAWSVRDRSLYNEQFF	TGTGCCTGGAGTGTACGGGACAGAAGCCTCTACAATGAGCAGTTCTTC
many	TRBD2	TRBV19	TRBJ2-7	CASRNSGSYEQYF	TGTGCCAGTAGAAACAGCGGGAGTTACGAGCAGTACTTC
many	NA	TRBV28	TRBJ1-5	CASTRLNQPQHF	TGTGCCAGCACACGGTTGAATCAGCCCCAGCATTTT
NA	TRBD2	TRBV7-7	TRBJ2-3	CASSFGTSFQSQYF	TGTGCTAGCAGCTTCGGGACTAGTTTTCAGTCGCAGTATTTT
few	TRBD1	TRBV2	TRBJ1-5	CASSEGATGAQPQHF	TGTGCCAGCAGTGAGGGGGCTACAGGGGCTCAGCCCCAGCATTTT
NA	TRBD2	TRBV6-9	TRBJ2-5	CASSSLIGLAGGETQYF	TGTGCCAGCAGTTCCCTCATTGGACTAGCGGGAGGGGAGACCCAGTACTTC
few	TRBD1	TRBV9	TRBJ2-3	CASSVGDSVGDTQYF	TGTGCCAGCAGCGTAGGGGACAGCGTTGGTGATACGCAGTATTTT
NA	TRBD1	TRBV7-2	TRBJ2-7	CASTHLLYTGGEQYF	TGTGCCAGCACCCACCTACTCTACACAGGGGGCGAGCAGTACTTC
many	TRBD2	TRBV6-2/TRBV6-3	TRBJ2-3	CASSLLADLTDTQYF	TGTGCCAGCAGTTTACTAGCGGACCTCACAGATACGCAGTATTTT
NA	NA	TRBV4-1	TRBJ2-3	CASSQSGVSTDTQYF	TGCGCCAGCAGCCAATCTGGCGTGAGCACAGATACGCAGTATTTT
many	NA	TRBV4-1	TRBJ2-7	CASSQGGSNEQYF	TGCGCCAGCAGCCAAGGGGGATCGAATGAGCAGTACTTC
many	TRBD1	TRBV12-3/TRBV12-4	TRBJ1-2	CASSATGTGGYGYTF	TGTGCCAGCAGTGCAACCGGGACAGGGGGCTATGGCTACACCTTC
few	NA	TRBV24-1	TRBJ1-5	CATSPDIWRTEGQPQHF	TGTGCCACCAGTCCCGATATTTGGAGAACAGAGGGACAGCCCCAGCATTTT
NA	NA	TRBV6-5	TRBJ2-5	CASSYSGTSMETQYF	TGTGCCAGCAGTTACTCGGGCACTTCAATGGAGACCCAGTACTTC
many	TRBD1	TRBV7-9	TRBJ2-7	CASSLWGTGTYEQYF	TGTGCCAGCAGCTTATGGGGGACAGGGACCTACGAGCAGTACTTC
NA	NA	TRBV19	TRBJ1-1	CASRLGGDTEAFF	TGTGCCAGTCGCCTTGGGGGAGACACTGAAGCTTTCTTT
many	NA	TRBV19	TRBJ2-7	CASSPSQVSYEQYF	TGTGCCAGTAGTCCCAGTCAGGTCTCCTACGAGCAGTACTTC
many	NA	TRBV11-2	TRBJ2-5	CASSLRLIGGEGQETQYF	TGTGCCAGCAGCTTAAGGCTTATCGGGGGTGAGGGCCAAGAGACCCAGTACTTC
few	NA	TRBV19	TRBJ1-1	CASSIGGGSAFF	TGTGCCAGTAGTATAGGCGGGGGCTCAGCTTTCTTT
few	NA	TRBV2	TRBJ2-5	CASSQGGDPLLRETQYF	TGTGCCAGCAGCCAAGGAGGGGACCCCCTCTTGAGGGAGACCCAGTACTTC
few	TRBD1	TRBV29-1	TRBJ2-1	CSVEGQGQSSYNEQFF	TGCAGCGTTGAAGGACAGGGACAGAGCTCCTACAATGAGCAGTTCTTC
NA	TRBD2	TRBV27	TRBJ2-7	CASSSLAGETLSEQYF	TGTGCCAGCAGTTCCCTAGCGGGAGAGACCCTATCCGAGCAGTACTTC
few	TRBD1	TRBV6-1	TRBJ2-1	CATQNRGHEQFF	TGTGCCACGCAGAACAGGGGGCATGAGCAGTTCTTC